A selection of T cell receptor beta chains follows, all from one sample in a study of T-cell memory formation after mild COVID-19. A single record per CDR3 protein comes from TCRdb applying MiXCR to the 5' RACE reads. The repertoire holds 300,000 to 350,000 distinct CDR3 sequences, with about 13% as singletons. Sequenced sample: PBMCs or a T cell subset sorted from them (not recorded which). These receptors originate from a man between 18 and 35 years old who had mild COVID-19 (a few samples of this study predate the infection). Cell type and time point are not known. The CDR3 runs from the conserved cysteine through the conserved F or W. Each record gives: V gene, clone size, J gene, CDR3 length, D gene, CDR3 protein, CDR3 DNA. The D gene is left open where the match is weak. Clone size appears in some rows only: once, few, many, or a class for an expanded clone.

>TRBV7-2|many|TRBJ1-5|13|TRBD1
CASSAGQGQPQHF
TGTGCCAGCAGCGCAGGACAGGGTCAGCCCCAGCATTTT
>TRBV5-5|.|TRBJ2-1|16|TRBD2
CASSLGGGTTGNEQFF
TGTGCCAGCAGCTTGGGCGGGGGGACGACGGGCAATGAGCAGTTCTTC
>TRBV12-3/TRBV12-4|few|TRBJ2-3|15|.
CASSETGRVVDTQYF
TGTGCCAGCAGTGAGACGGGACGGGTCGTAGATACGCAGTATTTT
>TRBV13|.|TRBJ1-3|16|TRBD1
CASSVQGELAGNTIYF
TGTGCCAGCAGTGTACAGGGGGAGTTAGCTGGAAACACCATATATTTT
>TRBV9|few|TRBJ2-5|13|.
CASSKQSQETQYF
TGTGCCAGCAGCAAGCAGTCGCAAGAGACCCAGTACTTC
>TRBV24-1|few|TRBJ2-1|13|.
CATSDQGYNEQFF
TGTGCCACCAGTGATCAGGGTTACAATGAGCAGTTCTTC
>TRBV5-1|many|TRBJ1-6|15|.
CASSFSGTDNSPLHF
TGCGCCAGCAGCTTTTCCGGGACTGACAATTCACCCCTCCACTTT
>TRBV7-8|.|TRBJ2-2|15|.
CANTDRRGRSGELFF
TGTGCCAACACTGACAGGAGGGGAAGGTCCGGGGAGCTGTTTTTT
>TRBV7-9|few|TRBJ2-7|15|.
CASSPVRGHLYEQYF
TGTGCCAGCAGCCCGGTCCGGGGACACCTCTACGAGCAGTACTTC
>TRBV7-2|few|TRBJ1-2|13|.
CASTPQVGYGYTF
TGTGCCAGCACCCCACAGGTGGGATATGGCTACACCTTC
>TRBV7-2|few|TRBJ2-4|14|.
CASTLRGAKNIQYF
TGTGCCAGCACTCTCCGGGGGGCCAAAAACATTCAGTACTTC
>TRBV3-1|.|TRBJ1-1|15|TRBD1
CASSQRTGWNTEAFF
TGTGCCAGCAGCCAGAGGACAGGGTGGAACACTGAAGCTTTCTTT
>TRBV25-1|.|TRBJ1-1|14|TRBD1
CASSATGGWTEAFF
TGTGCCAGCAGTGCTACAGGGGGCTGGACTGAAGCTTTCTTT
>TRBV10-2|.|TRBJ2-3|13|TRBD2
CATRLAGEDTQYF
TGCGCCACCCGACTAGCGGGGGAAGATACGCAGTATTTT
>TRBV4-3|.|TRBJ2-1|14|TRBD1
CASPSGTGPNEQFF
TGCGCCAGTCCCTCCGGGACAGGGCCCAATGAGCAGTTCTTC
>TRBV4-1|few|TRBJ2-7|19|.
CASSQDPSRQGPRAGEQYF
TGCGCCAGCAGCCAAGATCCTTCGAGGCAGGGGCCACGAGCTGGGGAGCAGTACTTC
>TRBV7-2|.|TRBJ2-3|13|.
CASSLGVGRPQYF
TGTGCCAGCAGCTTAGGGGTGGGCCGTCCTCAGTATTTT
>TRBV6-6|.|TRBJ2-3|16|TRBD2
CASRRRLAGSTDTQYF
TGTGCCAGCAGACGGAGACTAGCGGGGAGCACAGATACGCAGTATTTT
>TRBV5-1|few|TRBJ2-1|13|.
CASRFMGVDEQFF
TGCGCCAGCAGATTCATGGGAGTGGATGAGCAGTTCTTC
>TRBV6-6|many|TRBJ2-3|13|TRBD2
CASGGGSTDTQYF
TGTGCCAGCGGGGGGGGGAGCACAGATACGCAGTATTTT
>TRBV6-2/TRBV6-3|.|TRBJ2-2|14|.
CASSYTGSGGELFF
TGTGCCAGCAGTTACACAGGGTCTGGCGGGGAGCTGTTTTTT
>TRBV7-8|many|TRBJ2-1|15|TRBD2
CASSLLAGGNNEQFF
TGTGCCAGCAGCTTACTAGCGGGGGGGAACAATGAGCAGTTCTTC
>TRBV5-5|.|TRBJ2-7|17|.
CASSLHSTGISSYEQYF
TGTGCCAGCAGCCTCCATTCGACGGGGATAAGCTCCTACGAGCAGTACTTC
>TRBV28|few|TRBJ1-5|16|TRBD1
CASSFSGTGENQPQHF
TGTGCCAGCAGTTTCTCCGGGACAGGAGAGAATCAGCCCCAGCATTTT
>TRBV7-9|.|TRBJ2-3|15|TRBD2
CASSFRGGAEDTQYF
TGTGCCAGCAGCTTCCGCGGGGGGGCAGAAGATACGCAGTATTTT
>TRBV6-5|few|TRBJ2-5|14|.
CASSYGQLKETQYF
TGTGCCAGCAGTTATGGGCAGCTCAAAGAGACCCAGTACTTC